The entry below gives a single T cell receptor beta chain sequence along with its context. No antigen is known for it. This record belongs to a study of blood T cells in healthy people across ages. General study findings and limits: Fewer expanded clones and more diversity marked long-lived versus aged donors. It was not known whether donors were CMV positive (a possible confounder of expanded clonotype changes).

Through a sample-barcoded 5' primer and a J-beta primer mix, a second PCR was run for about 6 to 11 cycles. TCRdb re-analysed the 5' RACE reads in MiXCR, keeping a single row per CDR3 protein. The table includes approximately 1,700,000 distinct CDR3 sequences, 30% to 40% detected once. The sequenced sample was blood. The source is a human donor in good health.

The CDR3 is CAISESRGTVSGNTIYF. Here the CDR3 DNA reads TGTGCCATCAGTGAGTCGAGGGGAACAGTATCTGGAAACACCATATATTTT. The chain couples TRBV10-3 to TRBJ1-3; TRBD1 might be the D (5 bases). The V and J ends lost 0 bases and 1 base respectively, with 13 bases between them. This CDR3 spans 17 amino acids. The V gene's germline CDR1 is ENHRY and CDR2 SYGVKD.